This T cell receptor beta chain derives from a study of blood T cell repertoires in COVID-19. The CDR3 consists of 13 residues. Trimming shortened V by 6 bases and J by 7 bases, and 10 bases separated the two germline ends. CDR1 is MDHEN, CDR2 SYDVKM, per germline. The method was immunoSEQ multiplex PCR; TCRdb's version includes in-frame clones alone and lacks a portion of them. The profile covers approximately 260,000 clones, with approximately 79% appearing a single time and 4.5% to 5% taken by the ten largest. The sequencing input was peripheral blood. The receptor was isolated from a woman older than 75 with active or convalescent COVID-19. The chain recombines TRBV28 with TRBJ1-6; D may be TRBD1 (6 bases). The CDR3 bases are TGTGCCAGCAGGGGGACACTGAATTCACCCCTCCACTTT. Translated, it gives CASRGTLNSPLHF. The full variable domain, completed using reference TRBV28 and TRBJ1-6, is DVKVTQSSRYLVKRTGEKVFLECVQDMDHENMFWYRQDPGLGLRLIYFSYDVKMKEKGDIPEGYSVSREKKERFSLILESASTNQTSMYLCASRGTLNSPLHFGNGTRLTVT.